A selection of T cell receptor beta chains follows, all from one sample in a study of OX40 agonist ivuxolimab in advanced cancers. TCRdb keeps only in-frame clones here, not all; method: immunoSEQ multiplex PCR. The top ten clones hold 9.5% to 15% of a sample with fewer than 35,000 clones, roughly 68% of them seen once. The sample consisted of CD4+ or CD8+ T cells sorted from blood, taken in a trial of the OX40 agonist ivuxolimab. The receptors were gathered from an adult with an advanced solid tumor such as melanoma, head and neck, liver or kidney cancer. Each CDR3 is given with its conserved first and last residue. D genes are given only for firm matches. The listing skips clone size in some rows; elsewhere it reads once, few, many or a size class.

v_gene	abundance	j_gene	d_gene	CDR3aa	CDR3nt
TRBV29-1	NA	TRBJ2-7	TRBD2	CSVRLAGDHEQYF	TGCAGCGTGAGACTAGCGGGGGACCACGAGCAGTACTTC
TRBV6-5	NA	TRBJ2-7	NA	CASSYSESYEQYF	TGTGCCAGCAGTTACTCTGAGTCCTACGAGCAGTACTTC
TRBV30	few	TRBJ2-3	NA	CAWSVGGALDTQYF	TGTGCCTGGAGCGTGGGGGGGGCTTTAGATACGCAGTATTTT
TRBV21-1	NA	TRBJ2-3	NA	CARGKGAKAADTQYF	TGTGCCAGGGGAAAGGGGGCAAAGGCTGCAGATACGCAGTATTTT
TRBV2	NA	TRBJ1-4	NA	CASSEPSTREKLFF	TGTGCCAGCAGTGAGCCTTCGACCAGGGAAAAACTGTTTTTT
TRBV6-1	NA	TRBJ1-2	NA	CASSEDSYGYTF	TGTGCCAGCAGCGAGGACAGCTATGGCTACACCTTC
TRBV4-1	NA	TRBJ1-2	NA	CASSRLDSIYGYTF	TGCGCCAGCAGCCGCCTCGACAGCATCTATGGCTACACCTTC
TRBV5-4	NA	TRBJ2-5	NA	CASSLTGPQETQYF	TGTGCCAGCAGCTTAACAGGGCCTCAAGAGACCCAGTACTTC
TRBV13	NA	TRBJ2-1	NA	CASSLFLGDHSYNEQFF	TGTGCCAGCAGCTTATTTTTGGGGGATCACTCCTACAATGAGCAGTTCTTC
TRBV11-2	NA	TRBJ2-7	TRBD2	CASSPRTSRHYEQYF	TGTGCCAGCAGCCCTCGGACTAGTCGACACTACGAGCAGTACTTC
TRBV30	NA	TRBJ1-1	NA	CACRQVVGTEAFF	TGTGCCTGTAGACAGGTGGTGGGGACTGAAGCTTTCTTT
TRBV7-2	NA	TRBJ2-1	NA	CASSPGSYNEQFF	TGTGCCAGCAGCCCCGGCTCCTACAATGAGCAGTTCTTC
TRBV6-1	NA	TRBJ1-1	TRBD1	CASRETGWGTEAFF	TGTGCCAGCAGGGAGACAGGGTGGGGCACTGAAGCTTTCTTT
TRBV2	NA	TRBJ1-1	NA	CASTYLVETEAFF	TGTGCCAGCACCTACCTGGTTGAGACTGAAGCTTTCTTT
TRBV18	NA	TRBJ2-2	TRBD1	CASSPRDRGTGELFF	TGTGCCAGCTCACCCCGAGACAGGGGCACCGGGGAGCTGTTTTTT
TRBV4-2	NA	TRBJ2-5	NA	CASSQTLGQLSGETQYF	TGTGCCAGCAGCCAGACCTTAGGACAGCTATCTGGAGAGACCCAGTACTTC
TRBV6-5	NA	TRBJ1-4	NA	CASRRQDLGEKLFF	TGTGCCAGCAGACGACAGGATCTGGGCGAAAAACTGTTTTTT